The T cell receptor beta chain under discussion was sequenced for a study of PD-1 blockade in classical Hodgkin lymphoma. As for the study in general: With a 2-week interval, patients received intravenous nivolumab at 3 mg/kg.

Data came from immunoSEQ multiplex PCR; TCRdb stores just in-frame clones and leaves some out. The table lists about 41,000 clones, 86% of them singletons, with approximately 5.7% in the top ten. Study-level findings and limits: Patients were excluded if nivolumab began under 1 year after ASCT (the autologous transplant).

V was clipped by 2 bases and J by 1 base; unmatched bases: 2. The length of the CDR3 is 14 residues. Germline V gene lookup returns CDR1 SEHNR and CDR2 FQNEAQ (reference sequence). Concerning this clone itself: The antigen is unknown.

Every patient was affected by relapse after autologous stem cell transplantation, while exposure to brentuximab vedotin was not uniform. V gene TRBV7-9 combines with J gene TRBJ2-7, with 7 bases aligning to TRBD2. Sequencing was performed on peripheral blood mononuclear cells (PBMCs), taken before the second cycle of nivolumab. This TCR was recovered from a human donor with classical Hodgkin lymphoma. CDR3 residues: CASSLSGGSYEQYF. DNA of the CDR3: TGTGCCAGCAGCTTATCCGGGGGGTCCTACGAGCAGTACTTC.